One TCR beta chain is described in this entry. Its specific antigen is unknown. Nothing much larger sits one base from this clone, and base qualities are not available. The data belong to a study of OX40 agonist ivuxolimab in advanced cancers. At the level of the whole study: Ivuxolimab was a fully human IgG2 agonistic monoclonal antibody targeting the costimulatory receptor OX40 (CD134). Patients were allowed to have had prior anti-PD-1, anti-PD-L1 or anti-CTLA-4 therapy, and approximately 40% of the dose-escalation patients had been treated with checkpoint inhibitors. The paper reports the monotherapy dose-escalation portion (N of about 52 patients) of the phase I ivuxolimab trial. A male proportion of around 81% and a mean age of approximately 55 years, ranging from roughly 23 to 80, were recorded for the dose-escalation cohort. Of the approximately 50 dose-escalation patients, hepatocellular carcinoma was present in about 20, melanoma in around 15, renal cell carcinoma in 9 and head and neck cancer in 9. Three dose-escalation patients achieved partial responses, one with hepatocellular carcinoma and two with cutaneous melanoma. Intravenous ivuxolimab was administered to patients every 2 weeks at six dose levels: 0.01, 0.1, 0.3, 1.5, 3 and 10 mg/kg. Peripheral TCRbeta sequencing was intended to test whether TCR sequence diversity was altered and clonal T-cell expansion was caused by ivuxolimab. The paper's findings and limits, for the study overall: In partial responders in the 0.1-3.0 mg/kg groups, normalized peripheral clonal expansion was found to be among the lowest, especially among CD8+ T cells. Low levels of normalized T-cell clonal expansion were also seen in some patients who did not respond. At doses of 0.1 to 3.0 mg/kg, clonal expansion of both CD4+ and CD8+ blood T cells was observed from baseline to week 6. After ivuxolimab, expanded clones were on average more numerous among CD8+ T cells than among CD4+ T cells. The antigen specificity of the peripheral T cells that underwent clonal expansion was not determined.

Compared with germline, V lacks 2 bases and J lacks 7 bases; bases without a gene match: 7. The CDR3 holds 13 amino acids from the cysteine to the phenylalanine. CDR3 DNA only is kept here, 39 bases in frame from base 1. Sequences SQVTM (CDR1) and ANQGSEA (CDR2) are obtained from the germline V gene. Patients with autoimmune disease history or receiving systemic immunosuppression were excluded from the trial. In every dose cohort, peripheral blood was drawn for TCR sequencing at baseline, cycle 4 day 1, and cycle 7 day 1. The samples were taken from a phase I, first-in-human, multicenter, open-label dose-escalation trial of ivuxolimab. The trial enrolled adults with locally advanced or metastatic head and neck squamous cell, hepatocellular, melanoma or renal cell carcinoma. CD4+ and CD8+ T cells were sorted separately from peripheral blood before TCR sequencing. Genomic DNA was isolated from the sorted cells so that the TCRbeta CDR3 region could be sequenced. TCRbeta CDR3 regions were sequenced using the immunoSEQ Assay. TCRdb provides this immuneACCESS table in a form limited to in-frame rearrangements. Some clones are lacking; in checked studies, under half of them reflect an unresolved V gene, and why the rest are absent is not known. The sample records under 25,000 clones, about 87% of which are singletons. Around 30% of the sample is taken by the ten largest.

Rearrangement joined TRBV29-1 to TRBJ1-2; 7 middle bases align to TRBD1. Sample: CD4+ or CD8+ T cells sorted from blood, taken in a trial of the OX40 agonist ivuxolimab. This clonotype was obtained from an adult with an advanced solid tumor such as melanoma, head and neck, liver or kidney cancer. The CDR3 sequence is CSVERQGGGGYTF. At the DNA level, the sequence is TGCAGCGTTGAAAGGCAGGGGGGTGGTGGCTACACCTTC.